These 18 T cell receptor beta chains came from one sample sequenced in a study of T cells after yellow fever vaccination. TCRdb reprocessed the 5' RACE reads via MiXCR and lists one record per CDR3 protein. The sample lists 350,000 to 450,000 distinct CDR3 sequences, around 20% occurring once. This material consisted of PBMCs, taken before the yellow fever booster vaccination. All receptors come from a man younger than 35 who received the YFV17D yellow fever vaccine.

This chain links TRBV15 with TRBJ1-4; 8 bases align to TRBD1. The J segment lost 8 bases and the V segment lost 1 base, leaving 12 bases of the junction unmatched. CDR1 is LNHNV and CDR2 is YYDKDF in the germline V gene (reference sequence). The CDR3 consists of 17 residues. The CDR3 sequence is CATSRGPLDRGGEKLFF. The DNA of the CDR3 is TGTGCCACCAGCAGAGGACCGCTCGACAGGGGCGGGGAAAAACTGTTTTTT.

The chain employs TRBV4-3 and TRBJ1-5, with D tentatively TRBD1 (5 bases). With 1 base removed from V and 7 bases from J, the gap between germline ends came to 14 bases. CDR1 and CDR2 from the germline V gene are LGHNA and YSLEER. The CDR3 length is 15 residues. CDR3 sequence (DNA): TGCGCCAGCAGCCAAGTGCCGGGGGTAATCCAGCCCCAGCATTTT. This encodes CASSQVPGVIQPQHF.

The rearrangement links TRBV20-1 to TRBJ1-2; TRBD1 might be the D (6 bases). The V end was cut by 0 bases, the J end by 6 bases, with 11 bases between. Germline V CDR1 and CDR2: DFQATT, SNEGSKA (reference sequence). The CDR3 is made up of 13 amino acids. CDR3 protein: CSARDAQGHGYTF. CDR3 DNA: TGCAGTGCTAGAGACGCACAGGGACATGGCTACACCTTC.

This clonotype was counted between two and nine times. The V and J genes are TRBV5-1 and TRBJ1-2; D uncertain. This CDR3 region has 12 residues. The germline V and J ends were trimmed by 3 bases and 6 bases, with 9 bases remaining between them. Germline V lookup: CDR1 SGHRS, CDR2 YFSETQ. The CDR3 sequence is CASSSRNDGYTF. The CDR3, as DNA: TGCGCCAGCAGCTCGAGGAACGATGGCTACACCTTC.

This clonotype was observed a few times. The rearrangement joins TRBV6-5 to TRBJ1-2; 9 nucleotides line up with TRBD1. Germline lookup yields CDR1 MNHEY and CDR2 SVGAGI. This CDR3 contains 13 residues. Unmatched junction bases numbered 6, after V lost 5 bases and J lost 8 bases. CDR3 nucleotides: TGTGCCAGCAGTAAACAGGGGGCAAGAGGCTACACCTTC. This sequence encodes CASSKQGARGYTF.

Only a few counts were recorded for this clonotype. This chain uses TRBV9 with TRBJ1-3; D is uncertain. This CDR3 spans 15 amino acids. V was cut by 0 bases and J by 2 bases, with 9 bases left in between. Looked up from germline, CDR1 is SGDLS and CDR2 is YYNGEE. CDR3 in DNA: TGTGCCAGCAGCGTAGAGGTCGGGGCTGGAAACACCATATATTTT. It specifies CASSVEVGAGNTIYF. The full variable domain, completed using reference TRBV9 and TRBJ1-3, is DSGVTQTPKHLITATGQRVTLRCSPRSGDLSVYWYQQSLDQGLQFLIQYYNGEERAKGNILERFSAQQFPDLHSELNLSSLELGDSALYFCASSVEVGAGNTIYFGEGSWLTVV.

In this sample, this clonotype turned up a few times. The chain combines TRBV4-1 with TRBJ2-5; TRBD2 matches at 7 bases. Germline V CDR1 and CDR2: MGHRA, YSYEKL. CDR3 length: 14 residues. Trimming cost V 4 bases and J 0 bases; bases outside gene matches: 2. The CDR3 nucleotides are TGCGCCAGCAGCCCAGCGGGGTACCAAGAGACCCAGTACTTC. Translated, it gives CASSPAGYQETQYF.

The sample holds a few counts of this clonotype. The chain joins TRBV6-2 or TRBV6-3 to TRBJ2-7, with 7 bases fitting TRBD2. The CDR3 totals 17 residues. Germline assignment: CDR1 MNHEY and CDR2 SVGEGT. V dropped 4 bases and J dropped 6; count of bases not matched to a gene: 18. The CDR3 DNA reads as TGTGCCAGCAGTTTCGCGGGGCCTGTTGCGGGGGTACGCGAGCAGTACTTC. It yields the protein CASSFAGPVAGVREQYF.

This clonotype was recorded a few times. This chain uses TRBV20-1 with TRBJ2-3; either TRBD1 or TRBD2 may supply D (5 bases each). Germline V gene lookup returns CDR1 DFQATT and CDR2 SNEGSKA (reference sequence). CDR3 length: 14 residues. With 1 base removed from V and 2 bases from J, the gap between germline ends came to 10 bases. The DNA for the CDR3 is TGCAGTGCTAGAGCGCCGGGGACCACAGATACGCAGTATTTT. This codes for CSARAPGTTDTQYF.

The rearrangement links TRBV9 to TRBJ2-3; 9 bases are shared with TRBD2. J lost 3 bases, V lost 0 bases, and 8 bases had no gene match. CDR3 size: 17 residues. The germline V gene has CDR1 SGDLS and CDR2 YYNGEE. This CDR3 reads CASSVADGGGATDTQYF. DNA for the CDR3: TGTGCCAGCAGCGTAGCTGACGGCGGGGGGGCAACAGATACGCAGTATTTT.

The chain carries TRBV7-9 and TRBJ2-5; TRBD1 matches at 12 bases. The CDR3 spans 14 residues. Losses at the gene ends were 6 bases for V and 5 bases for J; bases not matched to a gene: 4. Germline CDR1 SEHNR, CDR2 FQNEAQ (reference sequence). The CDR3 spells CASRGQGARETQYF. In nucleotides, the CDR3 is TGTGCCAGCAGGGGACAGGGGGCCAGGGAGACCCAGTACTTC.

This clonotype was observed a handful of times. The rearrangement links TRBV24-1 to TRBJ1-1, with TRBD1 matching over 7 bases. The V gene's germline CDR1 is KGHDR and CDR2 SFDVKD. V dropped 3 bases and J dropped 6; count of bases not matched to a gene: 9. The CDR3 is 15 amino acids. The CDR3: CATSDDRGPEAEAFF. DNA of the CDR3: TGTGCCACCAGTGATGATAGGGGGCCGGAGGCTGAAGCTTTCTTT.

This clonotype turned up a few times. The CDR3 is CASSLRDVYYNEQFF. CDR3 coding DNA: TGTGCCAGCAGTCTCCGGGACGTTTACTACAATGAGCAGTTCTTC. The chain combines TRBV27 with TRBJ2-1; D is perhaps TRBD1 or TRBD2 (5 bases each). CDR1 is MNHEY and CDR2 is SMNVEV in the germline V gene (reference sequence). Between the trimmed V and J ends, which lost 5 bases and 3 bases, there was a span of 14 bases. There are 15 residues in the CDR3.

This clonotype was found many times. The CDR3 DNA is TGCAGCGTTGAAGGGCAGGGGCGCACCGGGGAGCTGTTTTTT. This encodes CSVEGQGRTGELFF. The rearrangement uses TRBV29-1 and TRBJ2-2, with D possibly TRBD1 on 6 matching bases. Trimming took off 1 base at V and 4 bases at J, with 10 bases between the two ends. CDR3 length: 14 amino acids. The germline V gene has CDR1 SQVTM and CDR2 ANQGSEA.

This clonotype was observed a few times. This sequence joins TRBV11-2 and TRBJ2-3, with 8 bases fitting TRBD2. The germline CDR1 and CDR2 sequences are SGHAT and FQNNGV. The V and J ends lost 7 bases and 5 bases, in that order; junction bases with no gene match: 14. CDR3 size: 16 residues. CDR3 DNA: TGTGCCAGCATCTCCGTACCCGGGGGGGAAGGAGATACGCAGTATTTT. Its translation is CASISVPGGEGDTQYF. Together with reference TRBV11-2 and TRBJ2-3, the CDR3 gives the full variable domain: EAGVAQSPRYKIIEKRQSVAFWCNPISGHATLYWYQQILGQGPKLLIQFQNNGVVDDSQLPKDRFSAERLKGVDSTLKIQPAKLEDSAVYLCASISVPGGEGDTQYFGPGTRLTVL.

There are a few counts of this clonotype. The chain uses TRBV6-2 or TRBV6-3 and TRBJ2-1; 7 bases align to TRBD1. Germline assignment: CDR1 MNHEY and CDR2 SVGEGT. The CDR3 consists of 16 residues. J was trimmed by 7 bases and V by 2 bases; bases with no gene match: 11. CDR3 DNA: TGTGCCAGCAGTTACCCCCGGGACAGCCTTGGAAATGAGCAGTTCTTC. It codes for CASSYPRDSLGNEQFF.

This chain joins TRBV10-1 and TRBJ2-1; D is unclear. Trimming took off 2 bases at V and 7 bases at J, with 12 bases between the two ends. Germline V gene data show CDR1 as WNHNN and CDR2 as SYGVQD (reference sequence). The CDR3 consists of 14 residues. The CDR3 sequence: CASSEDGSVNEQFF. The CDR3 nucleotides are TGCGCCAGCAGTGAGGACGGTTCGGTGAATGAGCAGTTCTTC.

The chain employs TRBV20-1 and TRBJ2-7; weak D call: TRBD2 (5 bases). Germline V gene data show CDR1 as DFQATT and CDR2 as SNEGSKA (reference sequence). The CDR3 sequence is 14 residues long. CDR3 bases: TGCTCCGCGGAGGCTCTCCGGGGTTCCTACGAGCAGTACTTC. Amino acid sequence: CSAEALRGSYEQYF.